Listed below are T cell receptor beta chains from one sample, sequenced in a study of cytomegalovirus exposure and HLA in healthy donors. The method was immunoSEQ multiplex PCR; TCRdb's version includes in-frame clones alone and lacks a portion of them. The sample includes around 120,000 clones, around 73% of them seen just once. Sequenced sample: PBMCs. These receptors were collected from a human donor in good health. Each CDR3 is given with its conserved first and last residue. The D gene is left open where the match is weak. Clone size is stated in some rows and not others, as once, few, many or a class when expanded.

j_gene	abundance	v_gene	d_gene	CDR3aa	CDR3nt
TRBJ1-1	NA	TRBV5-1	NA	CASSLVGAGTEAFF	TGCGCCAGCAGCTTGGTGGGGGCTGGGACTGAAGCTTTCTTT
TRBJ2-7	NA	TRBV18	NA	CASSPRRQVEDEQYF	TGTGCCAGCTCACCACGCAGACAGGTTGAGGACGAGCAGTACTTC
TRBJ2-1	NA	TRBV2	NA	CASSEQRTTYNEQFF	TGTGCCAGCAGTGAACAGAGGACTACCTACAATGAGCAGTTCTTC
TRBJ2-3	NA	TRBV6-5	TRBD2	CASSYSAEPGGAYF	TGTGCCAGCAGTTACTCGGCTGAACCGGGGGGTGCGTATTTT
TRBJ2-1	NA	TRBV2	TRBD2	CASSGSSGRSSYNEQFF	TGTGCCAGCAGTGGATCTAGCGGGAGGAGCTCCTACAATGAGCAGTTCTTC
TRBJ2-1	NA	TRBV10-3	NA	CAISLEVSANEQFF	TGTGCCATCAGCCTTGAGGTTAGCGCCAATGAGCAGTTCTTC
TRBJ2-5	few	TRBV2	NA	CASSRDNQETQYF	TGTGCCAGCAGTCGGGACAACCAAGAGACCCAGTACTTC
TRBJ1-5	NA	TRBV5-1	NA	CASSLEPSNQPQHF	TGCGCCAGCAGCTTGGAGCCTAGCAATCAGCCCCAGCATTTT
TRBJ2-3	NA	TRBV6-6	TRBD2	CASSYSGTTSTDTQYF	TGTGCCAGCAGTTACAGCGGGACCACTAGCACAGATACGCAGTATTTT
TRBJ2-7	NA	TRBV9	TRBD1	CASSVGQGSEQYF	TGTGCCAGCAGCGTAGGACAGGGAAGCGAGCAGTACTTC
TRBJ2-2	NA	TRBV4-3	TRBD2	CASREVGAAGELFF	TGCGCCTCCCGGGAGGTGGGAGCGGCCGGGGAGCTGTTTTTT
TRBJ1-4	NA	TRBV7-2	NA	CASSADGEKLFF	TGTGCCAGCAGCGCCGACGGGGAAAAACTGTTTTTT
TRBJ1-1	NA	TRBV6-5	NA	CASSYGGSTEAFF	TGTGCCAGCAGTTACGGGGGCAGCACTGAAGCTTTCTTT
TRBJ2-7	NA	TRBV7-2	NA	CASSLGGPSYEQYF	TGTGCCAGCAGCTTAGGGGGCCCTTCCTACGAGCAGTACTTC
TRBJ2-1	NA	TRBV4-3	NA	CASSQETGNEQFF	TGCGCCAGCAGCCAAGAAACAGGCAATGAGCAGTTCTTC